These 21 T cell receptor beta chains originate from one sample sequenced in a study of blood T cell repertoires in COVID-19. Assay: immunoSEQ multiplex PCR; the TCRdb copy retains only in-frame clones and omits some. The table has around 110,000 clones, about 64% seen once. Sequencing was carried out using peripheral blood. Source of these receptors: a human donor with acute or convalescent COVID-19. The donor label of this sample is uncertain.

For this clone: A read error may produce the germline difference seen at one junction end. J is TRBJ2-3 and V is TRBV7-7; D is possibly TRBD2 (6 bases). The CDR3 consists of 13 residues. Germline-derived CDR1 and CDR2 are SSHAT and FNYEAQ (reference sequence). DNA for the CDR3: TGTGCTAGCAGCTTTTCGGGGAGGGATACGCAGTATTTT. Translation: CASSFSGRDTQYF.

This chain's CDR3 is CASSPLPAGVDGELFF. Written as DNA, the CDR3 is TGTGCCAGCAGTCCCCTCCCAGCGGGGGTTGACGGGGAGCTGTTTTTT. This chain connects TRBV28 to TRBJ2-2; the match to TRBD2 covers 8 bases. The CDR3 runs 16 residues. Germline CDR1 and CDR2: MDHEN and SYDVKM. V was pared by 5 bases and J by 7 bases, with 12 bases of the junction left unmatched.

The table lists this clone with a few counts. The chain has TRBV15 and TRBJ1-5; the D is unclear. Germline assignment: CDR1 LNHNV and CDR2 YYDKDF (reference sequence). Between the trimmed V and J ends, which lost 5 bases and 7 bases, there was a span of 9 bases. The CDR3 has 12 residues. CDR3 DNA sequence: TGTGCCACCAGCTTGGGCCCGCAGCCCCAGCATTTT. Its protein is CATSLGPQPQHF.

V usage is TRBV6-1 and J usage is TRBJ2-3, with TRBD1 matching 8 bases. Trimming cost V 5 bases and J 2 bases; bases outside gene matches: 3. This CDR3 is built from 14 residues. Germline V gene data show CDR1 as MNHNS and CDR2 as SASEGT. The CDR3 region is CASSWTGPTDTQYF. The DNA for the CDR3 is TGTGCCAGCAGTTGGACAGGGCCCACAGATACGCAGTATTTT.

This chain links TRBV28 with TRBJ2-2, with 14 bases that match TRBD2. CDR1 and CDR2 (germline): MDHEN, SYDVKM. The ends lost 4 bases at V and 7 bases at J; junction bases unmatched: 5. This CDR3 comprises 16 residues. The chain's CDR3 is CASSSGTSGGFGELFF. The CDR3 coding sequence is TGTGCCAGCAGTTCCGGGACTAGCGGGGGTTTCGGGGAGCTGTTTTTT.

This clone was seen only a few times. This rearrangement joins TRBV14 to TRBJ2-1; no definite D call. V lost 1 base and J lost 2, with 6 bases in between. The CDR3 is 14 residues long. The germline V gene has CDR1 SGHDN and CDR2 FVKESK. CDR3 residues: CASSQVITYNEQFF. DNA for the CDR3: TGTGCCAGCAGCCAAGTAATAACCTACAATGAGCAGTTCTTC.

The chain recombines TRBV6-5 with TRBJ2-1, with D possibly matching TRBD1 (5 bases). CDR3 size: 16 residues. Looked up from germline, CDR1 is MNHEY and CDR2 is SVGAGI. Deletions cut 2 bases from V and 4 bases from J, with 15 bases between. The chain's CDR3 is CASSYTQGAPYNEQFF. DNA of the CDR3: TGTGCCAGCAGTTACACCCAGGGTGCCCCTTACAATGAGCAGTTCTTC.

The V call is TRBV19, the J call TRBJ2-3, with 10 bases that match TRBD1. CDR1 LNHDA and CDR2 SQIVND come from the germline V gene (reference sequence). This CDR3 is built from 16 residues. After removal of 6 bases from V and 6 bases from J, the junction contained 12 bases not matched to a gene. CDR3 region: CASRPTGQGRADTQYF. CDR3 coding DNA: TGTGCCAGTAGACCGACGGGACAGGGGAGGGCTGATACGCAGTATTTT.

Regarding this clone: The same CDR3 also results from other DNA sequences found in this sample. The CDR3 DNA reads TGTGCCAGCTCACCATCAGGGGGGAACACTGAAGCTTTCTTT. Its protein product is CASSPSGGNTEAFF. The J gene is TRBJ1-1, the V gene TRBV18; 7 nucleotides align to TRBD1. The CDR3 contains 14 residues. Germline V lookup: CDR1 KGHSH, CDR2 LQKENI. Germline trimming cut 2 bases from V and 1 base from J; bases unmatched to any gene: 1.

Written as DNA, the CDR3 is TGTGCCAGTAGCACCGGGACAGGAGCCACCGGGGAGCTGTTTTTT. The encoded protein is CASSTGTGATGELFF. This chain links TRBV19 with TRBJ2-2; 8 bases are shared with TRBD1. This CDR3 contains 15 residues. Looked up from germline, CDR1 is LNHDA and CDR2 is SQIVND (reference sequence). J was trimmed by 4 bases and V by 6 bases; bases with no gene match: 7.

CDR3 loop: CASSVAHARSSYEQYV. CDR3 in DNA: TGTGCCAGTAGCGTAGCCCACGCAAGGAGCTCCTACGAGCAGTACGTC. The V and J genes are TRBV19 and TRBJ2-7; D unresolved. In germline, CDR1 is LNHDA, CDR2 SQIVND (reference sequence). CDR3 length: 16 amino acids. Trimming took off 6 bases at V and 0 bases at J, with 18 bases between the two ends.

The chain joins TRBV27 to TRBJ1-2; the D is unclear. Deletions cut 7 bases from V and 5 bases from J, with 14 bases between. The CDR3 sequence is 13 residues long. Germline V CDR1 and CDR2: MNHEY, SMNVEV (reference sequence). CDR3 sequence reads: CASKEGVSYGYTF. In nucleotides, the CDR3 is TGTGCCAGCAAGGAGGGAGTCTCATATGGCTACACCTTC.

V and J are TRBV7-3 and TRBJ1-1, with D possibly matching TRBD1 (5 bases). The CDR3 is 16 amino acids. CDR1 and CDR2 from the germline V gene are SGHTA and FQGTGA. Between the trimmed V and J ends, which lost 0 bases and 5 bases, there was a span of 16 bases. The CDR3, as DNA: TGTGCCAGCAGCTTAACTCAGGGCCTTTTGGGTACTGAAGCTTTCTTT. This translates into CASSLTQGLLGTEAFF.

The sample holds one count of this clone. The chain joins TRBV6-8 to TRBJ1-3; perhaps TRBD1 as D (6 bases). Germline-derived CDR1 and CDR2 are MNHGY and SAAAGT. V gave up 6 bases and J gave up 7 bases, with 10 bases separating them. CDR3 length equals 12 residues. The CDR3 bases are TGTGCCAGCAGCTTACAGGGTAACACCATATATTTT. As protein: CASSLQGNTIYF.

The J gene is TRBJ2-1, the V gene TRBV19; perhaps TRBD2 as D (5 bases). V lost 5 bases to trimming and J lost 9 bases, with 11 bases between them. This CDR3 has 12 residues. Germline CDR1 is LNHDA and CDR2 is SQIVND (reference sequence). CDR3 region: CASSAREVEQFF. The CDR3 region has the DNA TGTGCCAGTAGTGCACGGGAAGTTGAGCAGTTCTTC. Complete variable domain (other parts from reference TRBV19 and TRBJ2-1): DGGITQSPKYLFRKEGQNVTLSCEQNLNHDAMYWYRQDPGQGLRLIYYSQIVNDFQKGDIAEGYSVSREKKESFPLTVTSAQKNPTAFYLCASSAREVEQFFGPGTRLTVL.

The chain uses TRBV4-1 and TRBJ1-1; 7 nucleotides match TRBD1. CDR1 and CDR2 from the germline V gene are MGHRA and YSYEKL. V lost 2 bases to trimming and J lost 8 bases; unmatched junction nucleotides: 11. There are 15 residues in the CDR3. The CDR3 loop is CASSQPTGVAGEAFF. The CDR3 coding sequence is TGCGCCAGCAGCCAACCCACAGGGGTGGCCGGCGAAGCTTTCTTT.

This clone has more than one count but fewer than ten. The gene calls are TRBV28 and TRBJ2-5; the D gene is possibly TRBD1 (7 bases). The germline V and J ends were trimmed by 5 bases and 5 bases, with 30 bases remaining between them. Germline V gives CDR1 MDHEN, CDR2 SYDVKM. The CDR3 has 19 residues. The CDR3 DNA sequence: TGTGCCAGCAGTGTACAACTTGGAGGGACAGCCATCGATAGGGAGACCCAGTACTTC. Protein: CASSVQLGGTAIDRETQYF.

The chain is built from TRBV7-6 and TRBJ2-1; TRBD2 matches 7 bases. This CDR3 comprises 11 residues. CDR1 SGHVS and CDR2 FNYEAQ come from the germline V gene. Trimming cost V 4 bases and J 15 bases; bases outside gene matches: 6. Written as DNA, the CDR3 is TGTGCCAGCAGCTCAGGACTAGGGAGGTTCTTC. Amino acid sequence: CASSSGLGRFF. Filled out from reference TRBV7-6 and TRBJ2-1, the complete variable domain reads GAGVSQSPRYKVTKRGQDVALRCDPISGHVSLYWYRQALGQGPEFLTYFNYEAQQDKSGLPNDRFSAERPEGSISTLTIQRTEQRDSAMYRCASSSGLGRFFGPGTRLTVL.

The gene calls are TRBV2 and TRBJ1-4; D gene unclear. Germline V lookup: CDR1 SNHLY, CDR2 FYNNEI. This CDR3 region has 14 residues. Trimming left V 6 bases short and J 7 bases short, with 15 bases between. In DNA form, the CDR3 reads TGTGCCAGCAGCGAGGAGCCCTCGGGTGAAAAACTGTTTTTT. Translating gives CASSEEPSGEKLFF.

This rearrangement joins TRBV28 to TRBJ1-5, with D possibly being TRBD1 (5 bases). V dropped 5 bases and J dropped 4 bases, with 9 bases sitting between them. Per germline, CDR1 MDHEN and CDR2 SYDVKM. The CDR3 loop spans 13 amino acids. This CDR3 reads CASSQQVNQPQHF. As DNA, the CDR3 is TGTGCCAGCAGTCAACAGGTGAATCAGCCCCAGCATTTT.

The chain joins TRBV2 to TRBJ1-4; the D gene is possibly TRBD1 (6 bases). Germline CDR1 and CDR2: SNHLY and FYNNEI. This CDR3 contains 15 residues. Between the trimmed V and J ends, which lost 4 bases and 5 bases, there was a span of 14 bases. The CDR3 nucleotides read TGTGCCAGCAGTGTGGACAGAAGCCGGAATGAAAAACTGTTTTTT. This translates into CASSVDRSRNEKLFF.